This passage covers 32 T cell receptor beta chains from one sample sequenced in a study of long-term antiretroviral therapy in people with HIV (dated by TCRdb to the early 2020s). The immunoSEQ hsTCRB v3.0 assay was used at survey level resolution to sequence the TRB variable region. As stored in TCRdb, this immuneACCESS dataset retains in-frame rearrangements with V and J assigned. A fraction of the clones does not appear; measured against another copy, unresolved V genes explain less than half of the discrepancy, and the remainder lacks a known reason. This sample comprises roughly 36,000 clones, 70% to 90% of them detected only once. 4.8% of the sample lies in the top ten. The sample here was unsorted PBMCs, taken just over 2.7 years before starting antiretroviral therapy. These receptors originate from a woman in her thirties with HIV.

This rearrangement joins TRBV10-3 to TRBJ1-2; D may be TRBD1 (5 bases). The CDR3 is 12 residues long. Trimming removed 8 bases from V and 6 bases from J, with 13 bases in between. The germline V gene encodes CDR1 ENHRY and CDR2 SYGVKD. CDR3 sequence (DNA): TGTGCCATCTCCCCCAGGGATGATGGCTACACCTTC. As protein: CAISPRDDGYTF.

This clone was recorded a few times. The rearrangement uses TRBV30 and TRBJ2-2; D not certain. V lost 5 bases to trimming and J lost 7 bases, with 11 bases between them. The CDR3 consists of 12 residues. Looked up from germline, CDR1 is GTSNPN and CDR2 is SVGIG (reference sequence). For the CDR3, the DNA is TGTGCCTGGGTGGGGTCTATCGGGGAGCTGTTTTTT. Translating gives CAWVGSIGELFF.

This clone was detected only a few times. The chain is built from TRBV5-4 and TRBJ1-2, with TRBD1 matching over 8 bases. Per germline, CDR1 SGHNT and CDR2 YYREEE (reference sequence). The CDR3 has 14 residues. Germline trimming cut 0 bases from V and 8 bases from J; bases unmatched to any gene: 6. This chain's CDR3 is CASSLEGQAVGYTF. The CDR3 region has the DNA TGTGCCAGCAGCTTGGAGGGACAGGCAGTAGGCTACACCTTC.

V is TRBV27 and J is TRBJ1-1, with D possibly matching TRBD1 (6 bases). The CDR3 consists of 13 residues. V gave up 3 bases and J gave up 5 bases, with 10 bases separating them. Germline-derived CDR1 and CDR2 are MNHEY and SMNVEV (reference sequence). The CDR3 is CASSFGGLTEAFF. CDR3 bases: TGTGCCAGCAGTTTTGGGGGCCTGACTGAAGCTTTCTTT.

The J gene is TRBJ2-5, the V gene TRBV12-5; 7 nucleotides line up with TRBD1. Per the germline V gene, CDR1 is LGHNT and CDR2 is FRNRAP. This CDR3 has 18 amino acids. Losses at the gene ends were 5 bases for V and 3 bases for J; bases not matched to a gene: 18. The CDR3 nucleotides are TGTGCTAGTGGTGGCGACCTCCTACCGGGACAGAGTAAAGAGACCCAGTACTTC. Translating gives CASGGDLLPGQSKETQYF.

This clone was seen a few times. V gene TRBV4-1 combines with J gene TRBJ2-7, with D possibly called TRBD1 or TRBD2 (6 bases each). The CDR3 covers 12 residues. Germline V gives CDR1 MGHRA, CDR2 YSYEKL. V gave up 4 bases and J gave up 6 bases, with 10 bases separating them. The CDR3 here is CASSPQGGEQYF. The CDR3 nucleotides read TGCGCCAGCAGCCCACAGGGAGGCGAGCAGTACTTC.

This clone was observed a handful of times. V gene TRBV19 combines with J gene TRBJ1-6; 7 bases agree with TRBD1. Germline CDR1 is LNHDA and CDR2 is SQIVND (reference sequence). The CDR3 length is 14 residues. V lost 8 bases and J lost 7; bases outside the gene matches: 8. The CDR3: CASQGGQPNSPLHF. In DNA, the CDR3 is TGTGCCAGTCAGGGGGGACAGCCCAATTCACCCCTCCACTTT.

V gene TRBV5-1 combines with J gene TRBJ2-7; D might be TRBD1 (6 bases). The CDR3 is 16 amino acids. Germline CDR1 is SGHRS and CDR2 is YFSETQ. V was shortened by 0 bases and J by 2 bases, with 15 bases between the two germline ends. This chain's CDR3 is CASSLGQNREPYEQYF. The DNA of the CDR3 is TGCGCCAGCAGCTTGGGGCAGAACAGGGAGCCCTACGAGCAGTACTTC.

The CDR3 region is CASSDRTGVSNEKLFF. In DNA form, the CDR3 reads TGTGCCAGCAGCGATCGGACAGGGGTCTCTAATGAAAAACTGTTTTTT. V and J are TRBV13 and TRBJ1-4; 9 bases agree with TRBD1. Germline V lookup: CDR1 PRHDT, CDR2 FYEKMQ (reference sequence). This CDR3 has 16 residues. V trimming: 5 bases; J trimming: 3 bases; junction bases outside the gene matches: 7.

This clone was observed a single time. The genes are TRBV19 and TRBJ1-1; maybe TRBD1 (5 bases). In germline, CDR1 is LNHDA, CDR2 SQIVND (reference sequence). Trimming took off 4 bases at V and 1 base at J, with 10 bases between the two ends. The CDR3 runs to 14 residues. CDR3 sequence reads: CASSSPGRNTEAFF. In DNA form, the CDR3 reads TGTGCCAGTAGTAGTCCGGGACGGAACACTGAAGCTTTCTTT. Filled out from reference TRBV19 and TRBJ1-1, the complete variable domain reads DGGITQSPKYLFRKEGQNVTLSCEQNLNHDAMYWYRQDPGQGLRLIYYSQIVNDFQKGDIAEGYSVSREKKESFPLTVTSAQKNPTAFYLCASSSPGRNTEAFFGQGTRLTVV.

CDR3: CASRDRTFGGSPLHF. In DNA, the CDR3 is TGTGCCAGCCGGGACAGGACTTTCGGGGGATCACCCCTCCACTTT. This chain connects TRBV2 to TRBJ1-6; 8 bases are shared with TRBD1. The CDR3 is 15 amino acids. Germline CDR1 is SNHLY and CDR2 is FYNNEI. Trimming took 8 bases from V and 10 from J; bases not matched to a gene: 13.

This clone occurred a few times. The rearrangement joins TRBV19 to TRBJ1-2; 9 nucleotides agree with TRBD1. CDR1 is LNHDA and CDR2 is SQIVND in the germline V gene (reference sequence). The trim removed 6 bases at V and 5 bases at J, leaving 4 bases unmatched. This CDR3 comprises 13 residues. The chain's CDR3 is CASRPGQGYGYTF. In DNA form, the CDR3 reads TGTGCCAGTAGGCCCGGACAGGGGTATGGCTACACCTTC. The full variable domain, completed using reference TRBV19 and TRBJ1-2, is DGGITQSPKYLFRKEGQNVTLSCEQNLNHDAMYWYRQDPGQGLRLIYYSQIVNDFQKGDIAEGYSVSREKKESFPLTVTSAQKNPTAFYLCASRPGQGYGYTFGSGTRLTVV.

This chain connects TRBV4-1 to TRBJ2-3, with 11 bases matching TRBD1. V shed 3 bases, J shed 4 bases, and the junction held 3 bases outside the gene matches. From germline, CDR1 is MGHRA and CDR2 YSYEKL. The CDR3 extends over 15 amino acids. The CDR3 reads CASSHRTGGPDTQYF. The CDR3 nucleotides are TGCGCCAGCAGCCATCGGACAGGGGGCCCAGATACGCAGTATTTT.

On this clone itself: At one of its ends the junction is not consistent with the germline gene, which may arise from a read error. This chain connects TRBV6-1 to TRBJ2-3, with D perhaps TRBD1 or TRBD2 (5 bases each). Per germline, CDR1 MNHNS and CDR2 SASEGT. This CDR3 comprises 13 residues. CDR3 coding DNA: TGTGCCAGCAGTACCCAAACCGGGACCCCGGAGAATTTT. As protein: CASSTQTGTPENF.

The rearrangement links TRBV5-8 to TRBJ1-2, with 10 nucleotides matching TRBD1. The V and J ends lost 5 bases and 4 bases, in that order; junction bases with no gene match: 2. The CDR3 extends over 13 amino acids. Germline lookup yields CDR1 SGHTS and CDR2 YDEGEE. The CDR3 protein is CASRGTGAYGYTF. In DNA, the CDR3 is TGTGCCAGCAGAGGGACAGGGGCCTATGGCTACACCTTC.

V usage is TRBV11-2 and J usage is TRBJ2-3; 10 bases align to TRBD1. Trimming took 3 bases from V and 3 from J; bases not matched to a gene: 0. The CDR3 loop spans 14 amino acids. Per germline, CDR1 SGHAT and CDR2 FQNNGV. CDR3 sequence: CASSLGQGTDTQYF. The CDR3 DNA reads TGTGCCAGCAGCTTGGGACAGGGGACAGATACGCAGTATTTT.

J is TRBJ2-3 and V is TRBV2, with 7 bases that match TRBD1. Germline CDR1 SNHLY, CDR2 FYNNEI. CDR3 length: 16 residues. V dropped 4 bases and J dropped 2; count of bases not matched to a gene: 9. The CDR3 protein is CASSVSQGYSTDTQYF. The CDR3 DNA is TGTGCCAGCAGTGTTTCACAGGGGTATTCCACAGATACGCAGTATTTT.

This clone was detected once. This sequence joins TRBV6-1 and TRBJ2-3, with TRBD1 matching 7 bases. Per germline, CDR1 MNHNS and CDR2 SASEGT. The CDR3 length is 14 residues. V was pared by 4 bases and J by 5 bases, with 6 bases of the junction left unmatched. CDR3 in DNA: TGTGCCAGCAGTGGGACAGGTTTTGGAGATACGCAGTATTTT. This translates into CASSGTGFGDTQYF.

This sequence joins TRBV27 and TRBJ2-3; no clear D gene. V was trimmed by 7 bases and J by 4 bases, leaving 21 bases between them. Germline CDR1 MNHEY, CDR2 SMNVEV (reference sequence). This CDR3 is built from 16 residues. CDR3 nucleotides: TGTGCCAGCAAGGCATCCGGGTCACGCCTCCCAGATACGCAGTATTTT. Its translation: CASKASGSRLPDTQYF.

The chain couples TRBV5-4 to TRBJ2-2; D possibly corresponds to TRBD1 (6 bases). With 0 bases removed from V and 5 bases from J, the gap between germline ends came to 8 bases. This CDR3 spans 14 amino acids. CDR1 is SGHNT, CDR2 YYREEE, per germline (reference sequence). For the CDR3, the DNA is TGTGCCAGCAGCTTGGGACAGGCAACCGGGGAGCTGTTTTTT. Protein: CASSLGQATGELFF. Together with reference TRBV5-4 and TRBJ2-2, the CDR3 gives the full variable domain: ETGVTQSPTHLIKTRGQQVTLRCSSQSGHNTVSWYQQALGQGPQFIFQYYREEENGRGNFPPRFSGLQFPNYSSELNVNALELDDSALYLCASSLGQATGELFFGEGSRLTVL.

V usage is TRBV5-1 and J usage is TRBJ2-1; D is perhaps TRBD1 (5 bases). In germline, CDR1 is SGHRS, CDR2 YFSETQ. V was cut by 4 bases and J by 6 bases, with 17 bases left in between. The CDR3 is 15 amino acids. The CDR3 reads CASSPGWTSLNEQFF. The CDR3 DNA sequence: TGCGCCAGCAGCCCCGGATGGACATCACTCAATGAGCAGTTCTTC.

The J gene is TRBJ2-5, the V gene TRBV21-1. TRBV21-1 is described as a pseudogene. The CDR3 sequence is 13 residues long. The CDR3 sequence is CASSNLEGETQYF. The CDR3 DNA reads as TGTGCCAGCAGCAATCTAGAGGGGGAGACCCAGTACTTC.

The rearrangement joins TRBV7-8 to TRBJ2-7; no clear D gene. The CDR3 runs to 14 residues. V was cut by 2 bases and J by 2 bases, with 10 bases left in between. Germline CDR1 reads SGHVS; CDR2 reads FQNEAQ. CDR3 loop: CASSLWGNAYEQYF. The CDR3 DNA follows: TGTGCCAGCAGCTTATGGGGAAACGCCTACGAGCAGTACTTC.

The genes are TRBV19 and TRBJ2-3; tentatively, D is TRBD2 (7 bases). Germline V gene lookup returns CDR1 LNHDA and CDR2 SQIVND (reference sequence). V shed 3 bases and J shed 6 bases, with 16 bases lying between them. The CDR3 totals 15 residues. DNA for the CDR3: TGTGCCAGTAGTATTAACCCGGGGGGCCAGGATACGCAGTATTTT. Protein sequence: CASSINPGGQDTQYF.

The chain recombines TRBV6-1 with TRBJ1-1; 9 nucleotides align to TRBD1. J lost 6 bases, V lost 5 bases, and 7 bases had no gene match. The CDR3 loop spans 14 amino acids. Germline V gene data show CDR1 as MNHNS and CDR2 as SASEGT. The CDR3 DNA is TGTGCCAGCAGTACTACAGGGGGCACAGCTGAAGCTTTCTTT. This gives the protein CASSTTGGTAEAFF.

Only a few counts were recorded for this clone. The V call is TRBV7-2, the J call TRBJ2-2; a weak D match, TRBD2 (6 bases). Deletions cut 2 bases from V and 4 bases from J, with 11 bases between. The germline V gene encodes CDR1 SGHTA and CDR2 FQGNSA. This CDR3 region has 15 residues. The CDR3 nucleotides read TGTGCCAGCAGCTTAATGAGGGGAGGCACCGGGGAGCTGTTTTTT. This encodes CASSLMRGGTGELFF.

In the case of this clone: Different DNA sequences within this sample yield the same CDR3. The rearrangement joins TRBV4-1 to TRBJ2-1; D unresolved. V lost 0 bases and J lost 8, with 2 bases in between. The CDR3 has 11 amino acids. In germline, CDR1 is MGHRA, CDR2 YSYEKL. CDR3: CASSQEDEQFF. CDR3 in DNA: TGCGCCAGCAGCCAAGAGGATGAGCAGTTCTTC.

DNA of the CDR3: TGTGCCAGCAGCTGGCAGGGACAGAATAATTCACCCCTCCACTTT. The encoded protein is CASSWQGQNNSPLHF. J is TRBJ1-6 and V is TRBV11-2; 7 positions match TRBD1. CDR1 SGHAT and CDR2 FQNNGV come from the germline V gene. The CDR3 has 15 amino acids. After removal of 4 bases from V and 5 bases from J, the junction contained 5 bases not matched to a gene.

The V call is TRBV5-6, the J call TRBJ1-1; D possibly corresponds to TRBD1 (6 bases). Germline-derived CDR1 and CDR2 are SGHDT and YYEEEE. Trimming shortened V by 0 bases and J by 3 bases, and 12 bases separated the two germline ends. The CDR3 is 15 amino acids. CDR3 nucleotide sequence: TGTGCCAGCAGCTTGGCCCCCTACAGGGACACTGAAGCTTTCTTT. Translated, it gives CASSLAPYRDTEAFF. The full variable domain, in which reference TRBV5-6 and TRBJ1-1 provide the parts outside the CDR3, is DAGVTQSPTHLIKTRGQQVTLRCSPKSGHDTVSWYQQALGQGPQFIFQYYEEEERQRGNFPDRFSGHQFPNYSSELNVNALLLGDSALYLCASSLAPYRDTEAFFGQGTRLTVV.

V gene TRBV5-1 combines with J gene TRBJ1-2, with 7 bases lining up with TRBD1. The germline CDR1 and CDR2 sequences are SGHRS and YFSETQ. This CDR3 is built from 14 residues. V lost 4 bases and J lost 4; bases outside the gene matches: 7. CDR3 DNA: TGCGCCAGCAGCCCCGGACAGGAAGGCTATGGCTACACCTTC. It yields the protein CASSPGQEGYGYTF. The variable domain in full, completed from reference TRBV5-1 and TRBJ1-2, reads KAGVTQTPRYLIKTRGQQVTLSCSPISGHRSVSWYQQTPGQGLQFLFEYFSETQRNKGNFPGRFSGRQFSNSRSEMNVSTLELGDSALYLCASSPGQEGYGYTFGSGTRLTVV.

The chain carries TRBV18 and TRBJ2-5, with D unclear. This CDR3 comprises 17 residues. Germline V CDR1 and CDR2: KGHSH, LQKENI. Trimming took 3 bases from V and 5 from J, leaving 22 bases between them. The CDR3 sequence is CASSPPNPDVGGETQYF. Written as DNA, the CDR3 is TGTGCCAGCTCACCCCCAAACCCGGACGTAGGTGGGGAGACCCAGTACTTC.

The chain couples TRBV7-9 to TRBJ2-1; D remains ambiguous. Deletions cut 1 base from V and 7 bases from J, with 8 bases between. CDR3 length: 13 residues. In germline, CDR1 is SEHNR, CDR2 FQNEAQ (reference sequence). The CDR3 DNA is TGTGCCAGCAGCTTAGTTTCGCTTAATGAGCAGTTCTTC. It is translated as CASSLVSLNEQFF. The whole variable domain, filled in from reference TRBV7-9 and TRBJ2-1, reads DTGVSQNPRHKITKRGQNVTFRCDPISEHNRLYWYRQTLGQGPEFLTYFQNEAQLEKSRLLSDRFSAERPKGSFSTLEIQRTEQGDSAMYLCASSLVSLNEQFFGPGTRLTVL.